A selection of T cell receptor beta chains follows, all from one sample in a study of Ad26.COV2.S vaccination and SARS-CoV-2 variants. Repertoires were generated with immunoSEQ multiplex PCR, while TCRdb's copy carries only in-frame clones and drops some. The sample carries 350,000 to 400,000 clones, 70% to 90% recorded once. Specimen: peripheral blood, collected in a trial of Ad26.COV2.S vaccine versus placebo. The receptors originated from a person between 18 and 65 years old who received the Ad26.COV2.S COVID-19 vaccine or a placebo. CDR3s include the opening cysteine and the closing phenylalanine or tryptophan. The D gene is left open where the match is weak. Clone size is not always given. Where it is, it says once, few, many or a class for expanded clones.

clone_size	v_call	j_call	d_call	cdr3_nt	cdr3_aa
.	TRBV2	TRBJ1-5	.	TGTGCCAGCAGTTACTCTACACTTCTGCCCCAGCATTTT	CASSYSTLLPQHF
.	TRBV6-5	TRBJ1-6	TRBD1	TGTGCCAGCAGGATGACAGGGGAGAGTTCACCCCTCCACTTT	CASRMTGESSPLHF
.	TRBV2	TRBJ2-1	.	TGTGCCAGCAGTGGCGTCGGGGCCAATGAGCAGTTCTTC	CASSGVGANEQFF
once	TRBV2	TRBJ1-1	.	TGTGCCAGCAGTGACGGTCGGGCTGTGAACACTGAAGCTTTCTTT	CASSDGRAVNTEAFF
.	TRBV30	TRBJ1-2	TRBD1	TGTGCCTGCGGACAGGGGGCCTCTAGTGGCTACACCTTC	CACGQGASSGYTF
once	TRBV14	TRBJ1-2	.	TGTGCCAGCAGCCAGGGCGGTGGGGGAGATGGCTACACCTTC	CASSQGGGGDGYTF
once	TRBV6-1	TRBJ2-7	TRBD2	TGTGCCAGCAGTGAAGCCCTAGCGGGGAAATACGAGCAGTACTTC	CASSEALAGKYEQYF
.	TRBV14	TRBJ2-1	.	TGTGCCAGCAGCCAAGAAGAGCCTTTCTTTAATGAGCAGTTCTTC	CASSQEEPFFNEQFF
.	TRBV7-6	TRBJ2-3	TRBD1	TGTGCCAGCAGTTCACCATACAGGGGAAGGGCAGATACGCAGTATTTT	CASSSPYRGRADTQYF
.	TRBV5-1	TRBJ1-1	.	TGCGCCAGCAGCTTACGACAGCCTGAGGCTGAAGCTTTCTTT	CASSLRQPEAEAFF
.	TRBV14	TRBJ2-7	.	TGTGCCAGCAGCCAAGATTATGGAGGGCGCTACGAGCAGTACTTC	CASSQDYGGRYEQYF
.	TRBV20-1	TRBJ1-2	.	TGCAGTGCTAGGGTAGGCGAGGGCTACACCTTC	CSARVGEGYTF
.	TRBV6-2/TRBV6-3	TRBJ1-1	TRBD1	TGTGCCAGCAGTTACCCTCCGCAGGGGGATTGGATGGGCACTGAAGCTTTCTTT	CASSYPPQGDWMGTEAFF
.	TRBV3-1/TRBV3-2	TRBJ2-2	.	TGTGCCAGCAGCCAAGAGGTCACCGGGGAGCTGTTTTTT	CASSQEVTGELFF
.	TRBV5-1	TRBJ1-2	.	TGCGCCAGCAGCTCCGGACCCTCCCTCTATGGCTACACCTTC	CASSSGPSLYGYTF
.	TRBV6-5	TRBJ1-6	.	TGTGCCAGCAGTTACCGCGACCAGGGCGGTAATTCACCCCTCCACTTT	CASSYRDQGGNSPLHF
.	TRBV2	TRBJ1-1	.	TGTGCCAGCCTCTGGGGGGCAATTAAGAACACTGAAGCTTTCTTT	CASLWGAIKNTEAFF
once	TRBV7-2	TRBJ1-2	.	TGTGCCAGCAGCTTAGATGGGAGGACCTCTAACTATGGCTACACCTTC	CASSLDGRTSNYGYTF
few	TRBV18	TRBJ2-2	.	TGTGCCAGCTCACCCTTGAACACCGGGGAGCTGTTTTTT	CASSPLNTGELFF
once	TRBV6-6	TRBJ2-3	.	TGTGCCAGCAGACGCAGGGATTTCGGCACAGATACGCAGTATTTT	CASRRRDFGTDTQYF
once	TRBV19	TRBJ1-2	.	TGTGCCAGTAGTATCCCCCGAACAGGGAGTACTTATGGCTACACCTTC	CASSIPRTGSTYGYTF
.	TRBV5-4	TRBJ2-3	TRBD1	TGTGCCAGCAGCAAAGGACAGGGAGGCACAGATACGCAGTATTTT	CASSKGQGGTDTQYF
.	TRBV19	TRBJ1-1	.	TGTGCCAGTAACCGTGGCGGGTTGGGTTTAAACACTGAAGCTTTCTTT	CASNRGGLGLNTEAFF
.	TRBV7-2	TRBJ1-3	.	TGTGCCAGCAGCTTAAGGTTCTCTGGAAACACCATATATTTT	CASSLRFSGNTIYF
.	TRBV5-1	TRBJ1-1	.	TGCGCCAGCAGTCCCACGACAGTGAACACTGAAGCTTTCTTT	CASSPTTVNTEAFF
.	TRBV4-1	TRBJ2-2	.	TGCGCCAGCAGCCAACTTCAGGGGTTGGCCGGGGAGCTGTTTTTT	CASSQLQGLAGELFF
few	TRBV18	TRBJ1-5	.	TGTGCCAGCTCACGAGGGACGGAAAGCAATCAGCCCCAGCATTTT	CASSRGTESNQPQHF
.	TRBV5-8	TRBJ2-4	TRBD1	TGTGCCAGCAGCTTGGTGGACAGGGCTTTGGGACTAGCCAAAAACATTCAGTACTTC	CASSLVDRALGLAKNIQYF
.	TRBV6-5	TRBJ2-2	TRBD1	TGTGCCAGCAGTTCGGGACAGGGCAGCGGGGAGCTGTTTTTT	CASSSGQGSGELFF
.	TRBV27	TRBJ1-1	.	TGTGCCAGCAGGATAGCCAGAGGAACTGAAGCTTTCTTT	CASRIARGTEAFF
.	TRBV19	TRBJ1-1	.	TGTGCCAGTAGTATAAGGGGGAACACTGAAGCTTTCTTT	CASSIRGNTEAFF
few	TRBV4-1	TRBJ1-3	TRBD1	TGCGCCAGCAGCCAAGGAGCGGGACAGGGGGTAATGTACTCTGGAAACACCATATATTTT	CASSQGAGQGVMYSGNTIYF
.	TRBV11-3	TRBJ2-2	.	TGTGCCAGCAGCGCACAGGGGAACACCGGGGAGCTGTTTTTT	CASSAQGNTGELFF
.	TRBV7-2	TRBJ2-3	TRBD2	TGTGCCAGCAGCCACCGGACTAGCGGGGGGGCGATAGATACGCAGTATTTT	CASSHRTSGGAIDTQYF
.	TRBV6-6	TRBJ1-2	.	TGTGCCAGCAGTTACGCTTATTCGGGCTATGGCTACACCTTC	CASSYAYSGYGYTF
.	TRBV18	TRBJ2-1	TRBD1	TGTGCCAGCTCACCAGGGACAGGGCTGTACAATGAGCAGTTCTTC	CASSPGTGLYNEQFF
.	TRBV7-9	TRBJ2-7	.	TGTGCCAGCAGACCTGGGACTGTATACGAGCAGTACTTC	CASRPGTVYEQYF
.	TRBV5-1	TRBJ1-2	.	TGCGCCAGCAAGAAGGACGGACAGTATGGCTACACCTTC	CASKKDGQYGYTF
.	TRBV2	TRBJ1-1	.	TGTGCTAGCAGTGAACTGGGGCCCCAGAACACTGAAGCTTTCTTT	CASSELGPQNTEAFF
.	TRBV7-9	TRBJ2-1	TRBD2	TGTGCCAGCAGCTCACACAGACTAGCGGGGTACCCTAGGCTTCATGAGCAGTTCTTC	CASSSHRLAGYPRLHEQFF
.	TRBV19	TRBJ1-5	TRBD1	TGTGCCAGTAGTATAGGACAGGGGGTAGGTCAGCCCCAGCATTTT	CASSIGQGVGQPQHF
.	TRBV19	TRBJ2-5	TRBD2	TGTGCCAGTAGTCCTCCTGCTAGCGGGGGCTACCAAGAGACCCAGTACTTC	CASSPPASGGYQETQYF
.	TRBV5-1	TRBJ1-1	TRBD1	TGCGCCAGCTACCCGGGGGCAGGGGGCACTGAAGCTTTCTTT	CASYPGAGGTEAFF
.	TRBV2	TRBJ2-2	.	TGTGCCAGCATAAGGACGGCGAACACCGGGGAGCTGTTTTTT	CASIRTANTGELFF
.	TRBV5-1	TRBJ1-3	TRBD1	TGCGCCAGCAGCTCTCCGGGACAGGGAACGTACTCTGGAAACACCATATATTTT	CASSSPGQGTYSGNTIYF
.	TRBV5-1	TRBJ1-1	TRBD1	TGCGCCAGCAGCTTACAGGGGGACACTGAAGCTTTCTTT	CASSLQGDTEAFF
.	TRBV7-8	TRBJ2-7	.	TGTGCCAGCAGCTTAGTTTGGGCCGGGGAGCAGTACTTC	CASSLVWAGEQYF